This paragraph reports one T cell receptor beta chain. Its matching antigen is unknown. The source of the sample is a study of T-cell memory formation after mild COVID-19. Study-level points and caveats: Contracting CD4+ clones sat mainly in CM and EM; CD8+ in EMRA. Second-wave clones peaking on day 37 lacked confirmed SARS-CoV-2 specificity. Contracting clones, day 15 to 85, had balanced CD4/CD8, and later expanders favored CD4+.

TCRdb itself ran the 5' RACE reads through MiXCR, one entry per CDR3 protein. The profile shows about 150,000 distinct CDR3 sequences, under 30% of them singletons. The specimen was PBMCs or a T cell subset sorted from them (not recorded which). The source is an adult woman who had mild COVID-19 (a few samples of this study predate the infection). Cell type and time point are not known.

CDR3 sequence reads: CSVGETSGQETQYF. As DNA, the CDR3 is TGCAGCGTGGGCGAGACTAGCGGGCAAGAGACCCAGTACTTC. This chain connects TRBV29-1 to TRBJ2-5; 10 bases are a match to TRBD2. The CDR3 is 14 residues long. V lost 6 bases to trimming and J lost 2 bases; unmatched junction nucleotides: 6. Germline V lookup: CDR1 SQVTM, CDR2 ANQGSEA.